Listed here are 20 T cell receptor beta chains from one sample, sequenced in a study of shared clonotypes between healthy human individuals. TCRdb's table, derived via immunoSEQ multiplex PCR, lists solely in-frame clones and lacks some. Among 2 million to 3 million clones listed, 80% to 95% were seen once. Sequencing used naive CD4+ T cells from PBMCs. The subset: CD45RA+ positively selected. The receptors come from a man aged 18 to 35 in good health. Some clones in this sample may be carry-over from other donors' samples.

V gene TRBV6-5 combines with J gene TRBJ1-2; possible D gene TRBD1, 6 bases. CDR1 and CDR2 from the germline V gene are MNHEY and SVGAGI. The CDR3 has 16 residues. Deletions cut 0 bases from V and 2 bases from J, with 13 bases between. The CDR3 DNA reads as TGTGCCAGCAGTTACTCAGAGCGGGGGGCGAACTATGGCTACACCTTC. It codes for CASSYSERGANYGYTF.

The chain is built from TRBV2 and TRBJ2-2, with unresolved D. The length of the CDR3 is 19 residues. CDR1 and CDR2 (germline): SNHLY, FYNNEI. V was pared by 3 bases and J by 5 bases, with 25 bases between. This CDR3 is CASSDPALTRRLETGELFF. CDR3 sequence (DNA): TGTGCCAGCAGTGACCCGGCGCTAACGAGGCGATTGGAGACCGGGGAGCTGTTTTTT.

The chain has TRBV4-1 and TRBJ2-5; possible D gene TRBD2, 6 bases. CDR1 and CDR2 from the germline V gene are MGHRA and YSYEKL. Trimming left V 4 bases short and J 1 base short, with 10 bases between. The length of the CDR3 is 14 residues. CDR3 region: CASSLGTVQETQYF. CDR3 DNA sequence: TGCGCCAGCAGCCTCGGGACTGTCCAAGAGACCCAGTACTTC.

The chain's CDR3 is CASNPVGGQGANEQYF. In DNA, the CDR3 is TGCGCCAGCAACCCGGTTGGGGGACAGGGGGCGAACGAGCAGTACTTC. The chain links TRBV5-1 to TRBJ2-7; the match to TRBD1 covers 12 bases. J lost 5 bases, V lost 6 bases, and 12 bases had no gene match. Germline CDR1 is SGHRS and CDR2 is YFSETQ. CDR3 length: 16 residues. The full variable domain, in which reference TRBV5-1 and TRBJ2-7 provide the parts outside the CDR3, is KAGVTQTPRYLIKTRGQQVTLSCSPISGHRSVSWYQQTPGQGLQFLFEYFSETQRNKGNFPGRFSGRQFSNSRSEMNVSTLELGDSALYLCASNPVGGQGANEQYFGPGTRLTVT.

The genes are TRBV30 and TRBJ2-7; D is possibly TRBD2 (5 bases). The CDR3 covers 14 residues. Germline V gene data show CDR1 as GTSNPN and CDR2 as SVGIG (reference sequence). Deletions cut 4 bases from V and 5 bases from J, with 18 bases between. The CDR3 DNA is TGTGCCTGGAAACTCAAAAGGCTAGCCGACGAGCAGTACTTC. This codes for CAWKLKRLADEQYF.

This rearrangement joins TRBV9 to TRBJ2-3; unclear D gene. This CDR3 has 15 amino acids. CDR1 SGDLS and CDR2 YYNGEE come from the germline V gene. V lost 6 bases to trimming and J lost 1 base, with 15 bases between them. Here the CDR3 reads CASTALSQGTDTQYF. The DNA for the CDR3 is TGTGCCAGCACCGCCCTTTCCCAGGGCACAGATACGCAGTATTTT. Supplemented by reference TRBV9 and TRBJ2-3, the full variable domain reads DSGVTQTPKHLITATGQRVTLRCSPRSGDLSVYWYQQSLDQGLQFLIQYYNGEERAKGNILERFSAQQFPDLHSELNLSSLELGDSALYFCASTALSQGTDTQYFGPGTRLTVL.

The chain recombines TRBV18 with TRBJ1-2; the D is unclear. The CDR3 extends over 15 amino acids. The V gene lost 2 bases and the J gene lost 0 bases, with 10 bases spanning the gap. The germline gives CDR1 KGHSH, CDR2 LQKENI. In DNA form, the CDR3 reads TGTGCCAGCTCACCAGGACGAGAAGCTAACTATGGCTACACCTTC. It translates to CASSPGREANYGYTF.

This sequence joins TRBV7-2 and TRBJ2-7; 7 positions agree with TRBD1. V lost 0 bases to trimming and J lost 1 base; unmatched junction nucleotides: 6. This CDR3 comprises 16 residues. The V gene's germline CDR1 is SGHTA and CDR2 FQGNSA. The CDR3 loop reads CASSLAPTGISYEQYF. The CDR3 DNA is TGTGCCAGCAGCTTAGCTCCGACAGGGATTTCCTACGAGCAGTACTTC.

The V and J genes are TRBV30 and TRBJ2-2; D is possibly TRBD1 or TRBD2 (7 bases each). CDR1 and CDR2 (germline): GTSNPN, SVGIG (reference sequence). V was pared by 8 bases and J by 6 bases, with 13 bases between. The CDR3 is 12 residues long. The CDR3 spells CATRGGPGELFF. The CDR3 DNA reads TGTGCCACCAGGGGGGGTCCCGGGGAGCTGTTTTTT.

The V gene is TRBV18, the J gene TRBJ1-1; no clear D gene. The CDR3 length is 13 residues. Germline loops: CDR1 KGHSH, CDR2 LQKENI. The V gene lost 3 bases and the J gene lost 4 bases, with 9 bases spanning the gap. CDR3 coding DNA: TGTGCCAGCTCACCCTACAGTATCACTGAAGCTTTCTTT. It specifies CASSPYSITEAFF.

This chain joins TRBV7-3 and TRBJ2-1; 7 bases are a match to TRBD2. The germline V gene encodes CDR1 SGHTA and CDR2 FQGTGA. V trimming: 3 bases; J trimming: 2 bases; junction bases outside the gene matches: 4. This CDR3 has 15 amino acids. In nucleotides, the CDR3 is TGTGCCAGCAGCTTGGGAGGGACTCCCTACAATGAGCAGTTCTTC. Amino acids: CASSLGGTPYNEQFF. Filled out from reference TRBV7-3 and TRBJ2-1, the complete variable domain reads GAGVSQTPSNKVTEKGKYVELRCDPISGHTALYWYRQSLGQGPEFLIYFQGTGAADDSGLPNDRFFAVRPEGSVSTLKIQRTERGDSAVYLCASSLGGTPYNEQFFGPGTRLTVL.

The rearrangement joins TRBV18 to TRBJ2-7; TRBD2 matches at 14 bases. The V and J ends lost 0 bases and 5 bases, in that order; junction bases with no gene match: 3. The CDR3 sequence is 16 residues long. Germline V CDR1 and CDR2: KGHSH, LQKENI. CDR3 sequence: CASSPPGLAGEHEQYF. The DNA for the CDR3 is TGTGCCAGCTCACCACCGGGACTAGCGGGAGAGCACGAGCAGTACTTC.

For the CDR3, the DNA is TGTGCCAGCAGTTTAGGGGGGGACAGGGGGCTCACCATATATTTT. Residues: CASSLGGDRGLTIYF. The genes are TRBV28 and TRBJ1-3; 12 bases agree with TRBD1. The CDR3 has 15 amino acids. Trimming removed 2 bases from V and 9 bases from J; junction bases left unmatched: 5. Germline CDR1 and CDR2: MDHEN and SYDVKM.

The chain has TRBV6-6 and TRBJ2-1; no clear D gene. V gave up 6 bases and J gave up 11 bases, with 14 bases separating them. This CDR3 spans 12 amino acids. Germline CDR1 is MNHNY and CDR2 is SVGAGI (reference sequence). CDR3 nucleotide sequence: TGTGCCAGCAGGTTCGGCGCCTTTAAGCAGTTCTTC. Its protein is CASRFGAFKQFF.

The chain is built from TRBV6-5 and TRBJ2-7; TRBD1 might be the D (6 bases). The V end lost 4 bases, the J end lost 5 bases, and 21 bases lay between the germline ends. Germline V lookup: CDR1 MNHEY, CDR2 SVGAGI. The CDR3 totals 16 residues. CDR3 nucleotides: TGTGCCAGCAGTTTAATGCAGGGGTTTGGACGCCACGAGCAGTACTTC. Its translation is CASSLMQGFGRHEQYF.

V gene TRBV28 combines with J gene TRBJ2-1; 7 bases line up with TRBD2. Germline CDR1 reads MDHEN; CDR2 reads SYDVKM. CDR3 length equals 14 residues. J gave up 7 bases and V 3 bases, and 6 bases lay outside the gene matches. CDR3 coding DNA: TGTGCCAGCAGTTTCGGCGGGAGCATGAATGAGCAGTTCTTC. This translates into CASSFGGSMNEQFF.

J is TRBJ2-1 and V is TRBV2; 11 bases agree with TRBD2. Germline lookup yields CDR1 SNHLY and CDR2 FYNNEI. This CDR3 is built from 11 residues. The junction had 4 bases not matched to a gene; V was cut back by 6 bases and J by 15 bases. The chain's CDR3 is CASRLAGVWFF. The CDR3 DNA follows: TGTGCCAGCAGACTAGCGGGAGTCTGGTTCTTC.

This chain joins TRBV5-4 and TRBJ1-1; D is possibly TRBD1 (5 bases). V dropped 3 bases and J dropped 4 bases, with 16 bases sitting between them. The CDR3 is made up of 15 amino acids. Germline V CDR1 and CDR2: SGHNT, YYREEE (reference sequence). CDR3 DNA: TGTGCCAGCAGCTCCATGGGGTCGGGGCCCACTGAAGCTTTCTTT. Residues: CASSSMGSGPTEAFF. The full variable domain, in which reference TRBV5-4 and TRBJ1-1 provide the parts outside the CDR3, is ETGVTQSPTHLIKTRGQQVTLRCSSQSGHNTVSWYQQALGQGPQFIFQYYREEENGRGNFPPRFSGLQFPNYSSELNVNALELDDSALYLCASSSMGSGPTEAFFGQGTRLTVV.

The chain uses TRBV7-6 and TRBJ2-7; 13 bases line up with TRBD2. The CDR3 extends over 17 amino acids. V trimming: 6 bases; J trimming: 2 bases; junction bases outside the gene matches: 10. Germline V gives CDR1 SGHVS, CDR2 FNYEAQ. DNA of the CDR3: TGTGCCAGCAGTCCCTCCGGGACTAGCGGGGCCCCCTACGAGCAGTACTTC. This gives the protein CASSPSGTSGAPYEQYF.

The V call is TRBV5-1, the J call TRBJ1-1; D possibly corresponds to TRBD1 (6 bases). CDR3 length equals 14 residues. V lost 4 bases and J 6 bases, leaving 16 bases between the germline ends. Germline assignment: CDR1 SGHRS and CDR2 YFSETQ. As DNA, the CDR3 is TGCGCCAGCAGCACGGACAGCTCGGTGGCTGAAGCTTTCTTT. Translation gives CASSTDSSVAEAFF.